This is a list of T cell receptor beta chains from one sample in a study of T-cell reconstitution after alpha-beta-depleted transplantation in children. A single record per CDR3 protein comes from TCRdb applying MiXCR to the PCR reads. This sample has 250,000 or so distinct CDR3 sequences; about 24% occur once, and the top ten carry 4.8%. Sequences were derived from PBMCs, mostly from graft donor cells, sampled 360 days after TCRalphabeta/CD19-depleted stem cell transplant. These receptors came from a female patient between 2 and 10 years old who had a stem cell transplant for congenital amegakaryocytic thrombocytopenia, so the T cells may come from the graft donor. Each CDR3 is given with its conserved first and last residue. The order of the fields is J gene, V gene, D gene, clone size, CDR3 protein, CDR3 DNA. D genes are given only for firm matches. Where a row states a size, it is once, few, many or the class of an expanded clone; other rows omit it.

>TRBJ1-3|TRBV5-1|-|once
CASSSQRGGSSGNTIYF
TGCGCCAGCAGCTCGCAAAGGGGAGGAAGCTCTGGAAACACCATATATTTT
>TRBJ2-7|TRBV7-2|-|-
CASSLDYGSYEQYF
TGTGCCAGCAGCTTAGATTACGGCTCCTACGAGCAGTACTTC
>TRBJ2-7|TRBV28|TRBD2|few
CASSLYGGDGPYEQYF
TGTGCCAGCAGTTTATATGGGGGGGACGGACCCTACGAGCAGTACTTC
>TRBJ2-7|TRBV12-3/TRBV12-4|TRBD2|many
CASSTGLADYEQYF
TGTGCCAGCAGTACCGGACTAGCGGATTACGAGCAGTACTTC
>TRBJ2-3|TRBV5-1|-|-
CASSFASDLTDTQYF
TGCGCCAGCAGCTTTGCTAGCGACCTCACAGATACGCAGTATTTT
>TRBJ2-1|TRBV24-1|-|-
CATAGGVNNEQFF
TGTGCCACCGCCGGGGGAGTTAACAATGAGCAGTTCTTC
>TRBJ1-1|TRBV12-3/TRBV12-4|-|many
CASTRPSNTEAFF
TGTGCCAGCACCCGCCCTTCGAACACTGAAGCTTTCTTT
>TRBJ2-1|TRBV12-3/TRBV12-4|-|-
CASSLSAYLREQFF
TGTGCCAGCAGTTTATCGGCCTACCTCAGGGAGCAGTTCTTC
>TRBJ2-1|TRBV12-3/TRBV12-4|-|-
CASSFQGPLGVFF
TGTGCCAGCAGCTTTCAAGGGCCCCTCGGGGTGTTCTTC
>TRBJ2-3|TRBV24-1|-|-
CATSDPRQAGVTDTQYF
TGTGCCACCAGTGACCCTCGGCAAGCAGGGGTCACAGATACGCAGTATTTT
>TRBJ1-1|TRBV18|-|few
CASSPEGRGFVGTEAFF
TGTGCCAGCTCACCAGAGGGCAGAGGGTTCGTAGGTACTGAAGCTTTCTTT
>TRBJ2-3|TRBV4-2|TRBD2|many
CASSQEPGTSFTDTQYF
TGTGCCAGCAGCCAAGAGCCCGGGACTAGCTTCACAGATACGCAGTATTTT
>TRBJ2-5|TRBV4-2|-|many
CASSQVSIRGRTETQYF
TGTGCCAGCAGCCAAGTCTCGATACGGGGGCGGACTGAGACCCAGTACTTC
>TRBJ2-7|TRBV28|-|-
CASSLWRVAYEQYF
TGTGCCAGCAGTTTATGGAGGGTGGCCTACGAGCAGTACTTC
>TRBJ2-3|TRBV10-2|TRBD2|few
CASRDGTSGRGTQYF
TGCGCCAGCAGAGATGGGACTAGCGGGAGGGGTACGCAGTATTTT
>TRBJ2-3|TRBV6-5|-|few
CASSYIRASGSADTQYF
TGTGCCAGCAGTTACATTAGGGCCAGCGGAAGTGCAGATACGCAGTATTTT
>TRBJ2-2|TRBV4-2|-|-
CASSRVDSLNTGELFF
TGTGCCAGCAGCCGGGTCGATAGTTTGAACACCGGGGAGCTGTTTTTT
>TRBJ2-7|TRBV29-1|-|many
CSVSGPGKSYEQYF
TGCAGCGTTTCGGGACCGGGGAAATCCTACGAGCAGTACTTC
>TRBJ2-5|TRBV5-1|TRBD2|-
CASSSPGSGLARTETQYF
TGCGCCAGCAGCTCCCCAGGGTCGGGACTAGCTCGTACAGAGACCCAGTACTTC
>TRBJ2-3|TRBV2|TRBD1|many
CASSEDRGPSTDTQYF
TGTGCCAGCAGTGAAGACAGGGGACCTAGCACAGATACGCAGTATTTT
>TRBJ2-3|TRBV12-3/TRBV12-4|TRBD2|-
CASSPVAGGRDTQYF
TGTGCCAGCAGCCCCGTAGCGGGGGGGCGAGATACGCAGTATTTT
>TRBJ2-1|TRBV5-1|-|few
CASSLGLVAGNEQFF
TGCGCCAGCAGCTTGGGCTTAGTGGCAGGGAATGAGCAGTTCTTC
>TRBJ2-5|TRBV10-3|-|few
CAISETPPETGETQYF
TGTGCCATCAGTGAAACCCCCCCCGAAACTGGGGAGACCCAGTACTTC
>TRBJ1-2|TRBV9|TRBD1|few
CASSVRTGDGYTF
TGTGCCAGCAGCGTAAGGACAGGGGATGGCTACACCTTC
>TRBJ2-3|TRBV4-2|-|few
CASSPGAVSTDTQYF
TGTGCCAGCAGCCCGGGGGCGGTCAGCACAGATACGCAGTATTTT
>TRBJ2-2|TRBV29-1|-|-
CSVGRVPGELFF
TGCAGCGTGGGAAGGGTGCCCGGGGAGCTGTTTTTT
>TRBJ1-2|TRBV10-3|-|-
CAISGDANYGYTF
TGTGCCATCAGTGGGGACGCTAACTATGGCTACACCTTC
>TRBJ2-1|TRBV12-3/TRBV12-4|-|-
CASSFARLALANYNEQFF
TGTGCCAGCAGTTTTGCGAGGTTGGCGCTAGCGAACTACAATGAGCAGTTCTTC
>TRBJ1-2|TRBV4-1|-|few
CASSSQGAYGYTF
TGCGCCAGCAGCTCTCAAGGGGCCTATGGCTACACCTTC
>TRBJ2-2|TRBV6-1|TRBD2|few
CASSPAGGGNTGELFF
TGTGCCAGCAGTCCAGCGGGGGGCGGGAACACCGGGGAGCTGTTTTTT
>TRBJ2-7|TRBV20-1|TRBD2|many
CSARAFVSGGYEQYF
TGCAGTGCTAGAGCGTTTGTTAGCGGGGGGTACGAGCAGTACTTC
>TRBJ1-3|TRBV6-1|TRBD1|-
CASSEDRGNSGNTIYF
TGTGCCAGCAGTGAAGACAGGGGGAACTCTGGAAACACCATATATTTT
>TRBJ2-7|TRBV30|TRBD1|once
CAWRPRDRGNEQYF
TGTGCCTGGAGGCCCCGCGACAGGGGGAACGAGCAGTACTTC
>TRBJ2-7|TRBV11-2|TRBD2|few
CASSGAPSGNEQYF
TGTGCCAGCAGCGGAGCCCCTAGCGGGAACGAGCAGTACTTC
>TRBJ2-1|TRBV5-6|-|-
CASSLGGTSYNEQFF
TGTGCCAGCAGCTTGGGGGGAACCTCCTACAATGAGCAGTTCTTC
>TRBJ1-2|TRBV5-1|-|few
CASSSAGETNYGYTF
TGCGCCAGCAGCTCGGCGGGCGAAACTAACTATGGCTACACCTTC
>TRBJ2-3|TRBV2|-|-
CASSEAGTDTQYF
TGTGCCAGCAGTGAAGCGGGCACAGATACGCAGTATTTT
>TRBJ1-2|TRBV29-1|-|many
CSGRDLNYGYTF
TGCAGCGGAAGGGACCTAAACTATGGCTACACCTTC
>TRBJ2-3|TRBV12-3/TRBV12-4|TRBD2|few
CASSLAGAYTDTQYF
TGTGCCAGCAGCCTAGCGGGGGCCTACACAGATACGCAGTATTTT
>TRBJ1-4|TRBV4-1|-|-
CASSQEMGLDEKLFF
TGCGCCAGCAGCCAAGAGATGGGGTTGGATGAAAAACTGTTTTTT
>TRBJ2-1|TRBV6-2/TRBV6-3|TRBD2|few
CASSYSGPGASGSNEQFF
TGTGCCAGCAGTTATTCGGGCCCCGGGGCTAGCGGGAGCAATGAGCAGTTCTTC
>TRBJ2-3|TRBV7-2|-|few
CASSSGGRITDTQYF
TGTGCCAGCAGCTCCGGGGGACGGATCACAGATACGCAGTATTTT
>TRBJ2-1|TRBV10-3|-|few
CAISDFLFEGSSYNEQFF
TGTGCCATCAGTGATTTTCTCTTTGAGGGTAGCTCCTACAATGAGCAGTTCTTC
>TRBJ2-7|TRBV20-1|-|-
CSASGGTISYEQYF
TGCAGTGCTAGCGGGGGGACAATCTCCTACGAGCAGTACTTC
>TRBJ2-1|TRBV5-1|-|many
CASSSLPGPYNEQFF
TGCGCCAGCAGCTCCTTGCCGGGGCCATACAATGAGCAGTTCTTC